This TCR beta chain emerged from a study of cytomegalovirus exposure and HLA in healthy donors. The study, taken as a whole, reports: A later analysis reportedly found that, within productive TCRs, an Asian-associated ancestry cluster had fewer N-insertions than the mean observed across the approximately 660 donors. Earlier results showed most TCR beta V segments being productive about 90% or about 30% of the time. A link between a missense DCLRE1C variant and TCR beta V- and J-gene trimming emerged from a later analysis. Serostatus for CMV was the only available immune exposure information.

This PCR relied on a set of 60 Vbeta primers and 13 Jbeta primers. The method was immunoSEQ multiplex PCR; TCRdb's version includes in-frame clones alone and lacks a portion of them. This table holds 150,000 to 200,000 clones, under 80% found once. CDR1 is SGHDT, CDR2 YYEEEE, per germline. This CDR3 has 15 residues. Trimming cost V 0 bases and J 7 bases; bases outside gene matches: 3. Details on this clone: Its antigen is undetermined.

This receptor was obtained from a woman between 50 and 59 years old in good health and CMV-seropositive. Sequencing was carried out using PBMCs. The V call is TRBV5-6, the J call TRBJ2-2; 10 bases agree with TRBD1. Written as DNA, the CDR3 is TGTGCCAGCAGCTTGGAAGACAGGGGGCTCGGGGAGCTGTTTTTT. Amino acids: CASSLEDRGLGELFF.